The 7 T cell receptor beta chains given below trace back to one sample, sequenced in a study of beta chain features in type 1 diabetes. Whole-study results and caveats: Type 1 diabetes patients had moderately but significantly shorter TCRB CDR3s in all four CD4+ subsets.

These receptors' antigens are unknown. TCRB transcripts that were expressed got sequenced, as all of the isolated RNA had been reverse transcribed. Using immunoSEQ multiplex PCR, the repertoire was profiled, and TCRdb retains in-frame clones only, with some absent. The table has about 700,000 clones, about an eighth seen once. The sample was naive CD4+ T cells from blood. These receptors were obtained from a man in his late teens or twenties with type 1 diabetes.

The V gene is TRBV4-1, the J gene TRBJ1-4, with 7 bases that match TRBD1. Germline V lookup: CDR1 MGHRA, CDR2 YSYEKL. J was trimmed by 8 bases and V by 2 bases; bases with no gene match: 8. CDR3 length: 15 residues. The CDR3 coding sequence is TGCGCCAGCAGCCAACCGGGACAGCTATTAGAAAAACTGTTTTTT. As protein: CASSQPGQLLEKLFF.

The table lists this clone with a few counts. This rearrangement joins TRBV5-1 to TRBJ1-1; D gene unclear. The germline V and J ends were trimmed by 0 bases and 0 bases, with 6 bases remaining between them. CDR1 and CDR2 (germline): SGHRS, YFSETQ. The CDR3 sequence is 14 residues long. CDR3 sequence (DNA): TGCGCCAGCAGCTTGGCCGAGGTGAACACTGAAGCTTTCTTT. Residues: CASSLAEVNTEAFF.

The chain recombines TRBV30 with TRBJ2-5, with 8 nucleotides matching TRBD1. J gave up 5 bases and V 4 bases, and 12 bases lay outside the gene matches. From germline, CDR1 is GTSNPN and CDR2 SVGIG (reference sequence). The CDR3 is 15 amino acids. The CDR3 sequence is CAWTLAGGLWETQYF. The DNA for the CDR3 is TGTGCCTGGACCTTGGCAGGGGGCCTTTGGGAGACCCAGTACTTC.

This clone appeared a few times. The DNA for the CDR3 is TGTGCCATCAGTGAAACCGCAGGGGGCGCAGATACGCAGTATTTT. Its translation: CAISETAGGADTQYF. The chain couples TRBV10-3 to TRBJ2-3, with TRBD1 matching over 8 bases. Trimming cost V 3 bases and J 4 bases; bases outside gene matches: 6. Germline-derived CDR1 and CDR2 are ENHRY and SYGVKD. CDR3 size: 15 residues.

The V and J genes are TRBV5-1 and TRBJ1-6; TRBD1 matches 7 bases. The junction had 5 bases not matched to a gene; V was cut back by 3 bases and J by 5 bases. Germline CDR1 and CDR2: SGHRS and YFSETQ. This CDR3 is built from 15 residues. CDR3 loop: CASSSQGVDNSPLHF. CDR3 DNA: TGCGCCAGCAGCTCCCAGGGGGTCGATAATTCACCCCTCCACTTT.

This clone was seen more than once but under ten times. The V gene is TRBV7-2, the J gene TRBJ2-3, with D possibly matching TRBD2 (5 bases). Germline V gene sequence: CDR1 SGHTA, CDR2 FQGNSA. V was trimmed by 3 bases and J by 4 bases, leaving 5 bases between them. CDR3 length equals 12 residues. The CDR3 sequence: CASSFSADTQYF. The CDR3 nucleotides are TGTGCCAGCAGCTTTAGCGCAGATACGCAGTATTTT.

This clone was recorded a few times. The gene calls are TRBV28 and TRBJ2-5; 10 nucleotides align to TRBD2. The CDR3 is 14 residues long. The germline V gene has CDR1 MDHEN and CDR2 SYDVKM. V trimming: 6 bases; J trimming: 4 bases; junction bases outside the gene matches: 5. The chain's CDR3 is CASSGTSEGETQYF. For the CDR3, the DNA is TGTGCCAGCAGCGGGACTAGCGAGGGAGAGACCCAGTACTTC.